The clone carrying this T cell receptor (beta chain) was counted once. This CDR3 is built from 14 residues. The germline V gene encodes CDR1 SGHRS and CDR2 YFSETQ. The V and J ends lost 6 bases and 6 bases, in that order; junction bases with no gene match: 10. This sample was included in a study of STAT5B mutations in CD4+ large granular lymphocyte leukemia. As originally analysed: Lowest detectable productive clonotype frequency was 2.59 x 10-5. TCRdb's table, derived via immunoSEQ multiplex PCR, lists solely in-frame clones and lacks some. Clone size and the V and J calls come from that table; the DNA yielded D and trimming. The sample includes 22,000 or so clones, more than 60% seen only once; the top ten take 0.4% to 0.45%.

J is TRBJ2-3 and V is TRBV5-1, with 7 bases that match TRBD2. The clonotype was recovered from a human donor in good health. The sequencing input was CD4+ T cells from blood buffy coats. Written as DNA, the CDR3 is TGCGCCAGCAATCCGGCGGGAGCCGGTGATACGCAGTATTTT. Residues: CASNPAGAGDTQYF.